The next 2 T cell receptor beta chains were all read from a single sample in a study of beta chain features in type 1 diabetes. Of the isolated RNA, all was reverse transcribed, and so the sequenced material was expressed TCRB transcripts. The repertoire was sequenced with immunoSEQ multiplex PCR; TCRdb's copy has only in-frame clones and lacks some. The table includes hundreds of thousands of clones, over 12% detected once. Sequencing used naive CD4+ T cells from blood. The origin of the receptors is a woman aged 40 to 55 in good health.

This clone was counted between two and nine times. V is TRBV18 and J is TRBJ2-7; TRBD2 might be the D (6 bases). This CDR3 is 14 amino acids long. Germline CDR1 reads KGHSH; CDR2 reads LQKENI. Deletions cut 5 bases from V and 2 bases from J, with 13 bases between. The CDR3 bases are TGTGCCAGCTCAGCGGGGAGTAAAGCCTACGAGCAGTACTTC. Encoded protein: CASSAGSKAYEQYF.

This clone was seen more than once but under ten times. DNA for the CDR3: TGTGCCAGTTACCGAACAGGGTCGGGGCCCGGGGAGCTGTTTTTT. Residues: CASYRTGSGPGELFF. V is TRBV2 and J is TRBJ2-2, with D possibly TRBD1 on 6 matching bases. In germline, CDR1 is SNHLY, CDR2 FYNNEI. Trimming removed 9 bases at V and 6 bases at J, with 20 bases between. CDR3 size: 15 residues.